This T cell receptor (beta chain) derives from a study of blood T cells in healthy people across ages. As for this clonotype: The antigen is unknown.

Combining a sample-barcoded 5' primer with a J-beta primer mix, a second PCR ran for 7 to 11 cycles. A single record per CDR3 protein comes from TCRdb applying MiXCR to the 5' RACE reads. The sample holds about 560,000 distinct CDR3 sequences, 27% seen once. Germline CDR1 is SGHTA and CDR2 is FQGNSA. After removal of 5 bases from V and 9 bases from J, the junction contained 21 bases not matched to a gene. This CDR3 has 17 residues. Findings of the study overall: Diversity was higher, and naive CD4+ cells more numerous, in long-lived donors than in aged donors.

Isolated PBMCs totaled at least 6.5 million in each sample. This sample was shared with a second study, whose subject was T cells of mothers and their children. That investigation notes: Comparable shaping of TCR recombination output by thymic selection was observed in related and unrelated pairs.

Sequenced sample: blood. This TCR was sampled from a boy younger than 10 in good health. The chain employs TRBV7-2 and TRBJ2-7; 8 bases are a match to TRBD2. The CDR3 protein is CASSPLTPGLEAHGQYF. The CDR3 region has the DNA TGTGCCAGCAGCCCTTTAACCCCGGGACTAGAGGCCCACGGGCAGTACTTC.